The rows below give T cell receptor beta chains drawn from one sample of a study of blood T cell repertoires in COVID-19. Clones were read by immunoSEQ multiplex PCR, and TCRdb kept only the in-frame ones, dropping some. The table lists 100,000 to 150,000 clones, over 75% of them singletons. Sequenced sample: peripheral blood. These receptors were taken from a man between 60 and 70 years old with acute or convalescent COVID-19. Each CDR3 is given without its conserved first and last residue.

TRBJ1-1 | TRBV7-9 | ASSPRGSTEAF
TRBJ2-3 | TRBV9 | ASSPWTSDTDTQY
TRBJ2-7 | TRBV15 | ATSRAYRTGSSYEQY
TRBJ1-5 | TRBV15 | ATPDGGLSNQPQH
TRBJ2-5 | TRBV15 | ATSREKGGGETQY
TRBJ2-3 | TRBV24-1 | ATSGASDRISTDTQY
TRBJ2-5 | TRBV23-1 | ASSPNPGLAGQETQY
TRBJ2-1 | TRBV10-3 | AITGLADNEQF
TRBJ2-1 | TRBV30 | ACSRREGVDEQF
TRBJ1-1 | TRBV28 | ASSQLRGGAF
TRBJ1-2 | TRBV5-1 | ASSPTGAEYGYT
TRBJ1-2 | TRBV28 | ASRLRQGEGYT
TRBJ2-1 | TRBV6-5 | ASRTSGNDEQF
TRBJ2-3 | TRBV5-1 | ASSYVQGGDTQY
TRBJ1-2 | TRBV19 | ASSDGTGGNYGYT
TRBJ1-2 | TRBV12-3/TRBV12-4 | ASSLTVYGYT
TRBJ2-5 | TRBV6-5 | ASMIQGGAWETQY
TRBJ1-1 | TRBV14 | ASSQDAVPPRTYFYTEAF
TRBJ2-6 | TRBV28 | ASSDDRGAGANVLT
TRBJ2-5 | TRBV11-2 | ASSPSIDRDETQY
TRBJ2-7 | TRBV13 | ASSFPSVPYEQY
TRBJ2-2 | TRBV24-1 | ATSDGTGLNTGELF
TRBJ2-1 | TRBV5-1 | ASSPPGRTSGSGEQF
TRBJ2-1 | TRBV7-6 | ASSPERRYNEQF
TRBJ1-1 | TRBV5-5 | ASSSIRGTEAF
TRBJ2-3 | TRBV10-3 | AISPGQGKDTQY
TRBJ2-5 | TRBV6-2/TRBV6-3 | ASSYWRAPETQY
TRBJ2-1 | TRBV10-1 | ASSEVSRGSYNEQF
TRBJ1-1 | TRBV7-7 | ASSEGVSGEAF
TRBJ2-1 | TRBV7-3 | ASSYSGGANEQF
TRBJ2-7 | TRBV10-2 | ASSEVGLGGSAYEQY
TRBJ2-1 | TRBV5-5 | ASSMLAGGPGEQF
TRBJ2-6 | TRBV3-1/TRBV3-2 | ASSGRDRGAGANVLT
TRBJ2-1 | TRBV28 | ASKGQGYNEQF
TRBJ2-1 | TRBV12-3/TRBV12-4 | ASSSGGPVVQF
TRBJ1-5 | TRBV6-2/TRBV6-3 | ASSNLPQGGNQPQH
TRBJ2-3 | TRBV24-1 | ATSDARGQGDTQY
TRBJ1-1 | TRBV4-1 | ASSQEGTGWTTEAF
TRBJ1-2 | TRBV4-1 | ASSQVGSGYT
TRBJ1-2 | TRBV7-3 | ASSLPGQGDERYT
TRBJ2-1 | TRBV5-5 | ASSLAPGQGYEQF
TRBJ2-5 | TRBV15 | ATSSTGTAPGTSAN
TRBJ2-2 | TRBV4-3 | ASSQARARNTGELF
TRBJ2-7 | TRBV27 | ASSSFPSGYEQY
TRBJ2-4 | TRBV19 | ASSMGGLRTDIQY
TRBJ1-1 | TRBV7-6 | ASSPRALDRRNTEAF
TRBJ2-3 | TRBV7-9 | ASSFTQGTSGRPDTQY
TRBJ1-1 | TRBV27 | ASSAKRDSAEAF
TRBJ2-7 | TRBV7-9 | ASSRVASVVEQY
TRBJ2-1 | TRBV12-3/TRBV12-4 | ASSLKRYNEQF
TRBJ2-1 | TRBV24-1 | ATLRQGANNEQF
TRBJ2-1 | TRBV9 | ASSARENEQF
TRBJ2-5 | TRBV5-4 | ASSPGQEGVTQY
TRBJ2-3 | TRBV28 | ASSPDRGADTQY